This TCR beta chain was sequenced for a study of T cells after yellow fever vaccination. The wider study: SMART-Seq v4 Ultra Low Input served to prepare low-cell-number fractions.

J was trimmed by 8 bases and V by 9 bases; bases with no gene match: 10. Germline loops: CDR1 LNHDA, CDR2 SQIVND (reference sequence). The CDR3 has 15 residues. Each CDR3 protein gets one entry after TCRdb re-called the 5' RACE reads with MiXCR. The repertoire holds fewer than 450,000 distinct CDR3 sequences, with about 4% as singletons. General study points: Contaminating bulk clonotypes could be abundant in FACS-sorted repertoires. Although most clonotypes did not, a small share appeared in both CD4 and CD8 compartments.

In its sample, this clonotype was seen many times. Its antigen is unknown. This TCR came from a man aged 18-30 years who received the YFV17D yellow fever vaccine. The material was PBMCs, obtained 5 days after the yellow fever booster vaccination. This sequence joins TRBV19 and TRBJ2-1, with 13 nucleotides matching TRBD2. The CDR3 nucleotides read TGTGCCAGCAAACTAGCGGGGGGGCCAACGGATGAGCAGTTCTTC. It specifies CASKLAGGPTDEQFF.